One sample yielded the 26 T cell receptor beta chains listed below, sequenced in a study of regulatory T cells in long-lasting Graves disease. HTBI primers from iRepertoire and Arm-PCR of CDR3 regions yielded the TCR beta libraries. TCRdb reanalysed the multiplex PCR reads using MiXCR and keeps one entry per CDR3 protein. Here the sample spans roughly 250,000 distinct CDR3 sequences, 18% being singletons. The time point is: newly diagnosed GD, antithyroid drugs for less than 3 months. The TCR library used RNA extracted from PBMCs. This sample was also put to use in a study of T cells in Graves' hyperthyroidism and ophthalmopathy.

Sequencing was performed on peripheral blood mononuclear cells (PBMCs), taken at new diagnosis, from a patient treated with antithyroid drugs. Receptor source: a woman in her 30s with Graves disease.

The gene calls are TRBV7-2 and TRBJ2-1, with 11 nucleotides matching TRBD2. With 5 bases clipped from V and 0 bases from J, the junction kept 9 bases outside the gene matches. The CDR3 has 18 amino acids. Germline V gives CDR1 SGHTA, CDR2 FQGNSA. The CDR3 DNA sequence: TGTGCCAGCAGCAAGCGGGCTAGCGGGGGGAGCTCCTACAATGAGCAGTTCTTC. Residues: CASSKRASGGSSYNEQFF.

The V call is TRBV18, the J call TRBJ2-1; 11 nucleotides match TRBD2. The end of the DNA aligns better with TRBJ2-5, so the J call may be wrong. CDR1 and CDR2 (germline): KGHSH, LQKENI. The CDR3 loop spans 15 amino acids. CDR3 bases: TGTGCCAGCTCACTGACTAGCGGGAACGTAGAGACCCAGTACTTC. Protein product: CASSLTSGNVETQYF.

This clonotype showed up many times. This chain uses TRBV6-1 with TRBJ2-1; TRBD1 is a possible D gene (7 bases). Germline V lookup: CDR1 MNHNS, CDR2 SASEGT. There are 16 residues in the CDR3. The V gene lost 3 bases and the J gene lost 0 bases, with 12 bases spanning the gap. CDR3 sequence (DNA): TGTGCCAGCAGTGAGGAGGGGGCGAGCTCCTACAATGAGCAGTTCTTC. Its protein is CASSEEGASSYNEQFF.

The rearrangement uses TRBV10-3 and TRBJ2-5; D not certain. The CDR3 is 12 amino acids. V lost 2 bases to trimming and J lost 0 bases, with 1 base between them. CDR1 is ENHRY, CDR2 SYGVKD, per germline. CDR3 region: CAISENQETQYF. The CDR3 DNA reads TGTGCCATCAGTGAGAACCAAGAGACCCAGTACTTC.

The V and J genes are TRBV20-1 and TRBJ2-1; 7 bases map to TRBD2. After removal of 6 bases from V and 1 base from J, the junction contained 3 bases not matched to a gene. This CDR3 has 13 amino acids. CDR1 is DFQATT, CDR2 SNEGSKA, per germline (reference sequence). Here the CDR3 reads CSAHGGSYNEQFF. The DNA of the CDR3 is TGCAGTGCCCACGGGGGGTCCTACAATGAGCAGTTCTTC.

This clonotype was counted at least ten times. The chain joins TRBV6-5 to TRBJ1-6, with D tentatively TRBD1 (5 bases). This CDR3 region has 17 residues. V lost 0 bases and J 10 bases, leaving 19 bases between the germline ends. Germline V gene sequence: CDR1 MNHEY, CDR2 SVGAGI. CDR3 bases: TGTGCCAGCAGTTACTCGATTTGGGGAGGGGAGGGCTCACCCCTCCACTTT. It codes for CASSYSIWGGEGSPLHF.

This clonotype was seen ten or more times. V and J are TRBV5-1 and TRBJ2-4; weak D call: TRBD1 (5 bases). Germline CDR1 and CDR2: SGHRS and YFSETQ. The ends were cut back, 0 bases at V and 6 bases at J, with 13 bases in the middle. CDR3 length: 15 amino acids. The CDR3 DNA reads TGCGCCAGCAGCTTGGTATCAGGGAAAGGAAACATTCAGTACTTC. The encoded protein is CASSLVSGKGNIQYF.

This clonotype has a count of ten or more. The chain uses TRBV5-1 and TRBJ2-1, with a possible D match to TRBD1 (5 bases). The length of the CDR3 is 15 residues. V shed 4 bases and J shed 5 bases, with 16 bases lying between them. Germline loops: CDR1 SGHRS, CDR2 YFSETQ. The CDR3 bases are TGCGCCAGCAGCCTTCGGCAGGGAACTAACAATGAGCAGTTCTTC. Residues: CASSLRQGTNNEQFF.

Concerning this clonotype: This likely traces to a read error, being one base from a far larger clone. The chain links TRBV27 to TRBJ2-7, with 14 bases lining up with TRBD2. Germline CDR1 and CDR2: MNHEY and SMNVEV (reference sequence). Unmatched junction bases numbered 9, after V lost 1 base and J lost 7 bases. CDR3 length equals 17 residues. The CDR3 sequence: CASSLLRTSGGLNEQYF. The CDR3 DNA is TGTGCCAGCAGTTTATTGAGGACTAGCGGGGGGCTCAATGAGCAGTACTTC.

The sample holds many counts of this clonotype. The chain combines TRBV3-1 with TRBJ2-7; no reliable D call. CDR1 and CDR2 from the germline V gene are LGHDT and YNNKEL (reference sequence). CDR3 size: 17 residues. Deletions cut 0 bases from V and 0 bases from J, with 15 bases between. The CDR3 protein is CASSQETDGTSSYEQYF. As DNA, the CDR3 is TGTGCCAGCAGCCAAGAGACTGACGGAACAAGCTCCTACGAGCAGTACTTC.

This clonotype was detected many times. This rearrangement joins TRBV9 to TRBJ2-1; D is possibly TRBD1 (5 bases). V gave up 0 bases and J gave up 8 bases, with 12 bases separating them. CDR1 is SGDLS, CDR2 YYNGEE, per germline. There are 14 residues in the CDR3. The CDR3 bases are TGTGCCAGCAGCGTAGATCCCGGACAACATGAGCAGTTCTTC. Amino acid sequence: CASSVDPGQHEQFF.

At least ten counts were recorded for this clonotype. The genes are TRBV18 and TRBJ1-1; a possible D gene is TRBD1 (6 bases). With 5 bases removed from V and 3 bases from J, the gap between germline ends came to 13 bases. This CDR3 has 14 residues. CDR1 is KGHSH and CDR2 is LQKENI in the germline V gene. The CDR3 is CASSAQGWDTEAFF. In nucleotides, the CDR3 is TGTGCCAGCTCAGCACAGGGATGGGACACTGAAGCTTTCTTT.

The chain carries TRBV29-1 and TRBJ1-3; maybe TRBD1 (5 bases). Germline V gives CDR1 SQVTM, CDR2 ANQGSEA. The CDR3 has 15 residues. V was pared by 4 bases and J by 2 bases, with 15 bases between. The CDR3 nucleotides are TGCAGCGTTGGCCCAACCGGGGGAGCTGGAAACACCATATATTTT. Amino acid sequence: CSVGPTGGAGNTIYF. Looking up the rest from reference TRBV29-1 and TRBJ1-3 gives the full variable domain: SAVISQKPSRDICQRGTSLTIQCQVDSQVTMMFWYRQQPGQSLTLIATANQGSEATYESGFVIDKFPISRPNLTFSTLTVSNMSPEDSSIYLCSVGPTGGAGNTIYFGEGSWLTVV.

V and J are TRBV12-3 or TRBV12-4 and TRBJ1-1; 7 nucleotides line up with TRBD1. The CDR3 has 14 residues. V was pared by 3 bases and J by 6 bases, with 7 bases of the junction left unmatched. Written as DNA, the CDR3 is TGTGCCAGCAGTTTGTGGGGGGACAGATCTGAAGCTTTCTTT. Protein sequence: CASSLWGDRSEAFF.

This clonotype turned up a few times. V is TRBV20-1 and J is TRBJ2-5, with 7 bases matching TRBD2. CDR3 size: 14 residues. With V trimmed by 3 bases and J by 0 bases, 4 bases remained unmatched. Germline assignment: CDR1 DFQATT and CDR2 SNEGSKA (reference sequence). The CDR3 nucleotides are TGCAGTGCTAGGGGGGGGGGATACCAAGAGACCCAGTACTTC. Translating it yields CSARGGGYQETQYF.

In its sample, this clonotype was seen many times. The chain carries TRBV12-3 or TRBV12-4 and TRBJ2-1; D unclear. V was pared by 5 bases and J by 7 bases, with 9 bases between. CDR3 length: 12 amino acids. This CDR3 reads CASSPDWNEQFF. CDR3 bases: TGTGCCAGCAGTCCCGACTGGAATGAGCAGTTCTTC.

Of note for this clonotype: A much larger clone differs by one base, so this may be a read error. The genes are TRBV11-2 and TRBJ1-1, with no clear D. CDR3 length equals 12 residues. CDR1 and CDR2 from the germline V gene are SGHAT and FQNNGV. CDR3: CAGSFGWTEAFF. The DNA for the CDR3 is TGTGCCGGCAGCTTTGGGTGGACTGAAGCTTTCTTT.

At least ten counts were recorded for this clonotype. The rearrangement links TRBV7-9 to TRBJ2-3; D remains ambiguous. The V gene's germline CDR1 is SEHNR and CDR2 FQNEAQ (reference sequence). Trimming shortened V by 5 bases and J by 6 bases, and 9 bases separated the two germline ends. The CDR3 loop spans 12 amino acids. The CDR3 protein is CASSDQADTQYF. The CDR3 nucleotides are TGTGCCAGCAGCGATCAGGCCGATACGCAGTATTTT.

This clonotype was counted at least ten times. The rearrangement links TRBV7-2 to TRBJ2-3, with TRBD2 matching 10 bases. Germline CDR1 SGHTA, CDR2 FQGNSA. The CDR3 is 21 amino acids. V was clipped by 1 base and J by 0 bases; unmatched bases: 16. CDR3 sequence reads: CASSLEASGGVQVYSTDTQYF. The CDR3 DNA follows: TGTGCCAGCAGCTTAGAGGCTAGCGGGGGCGTCCAAGTTTATAGCACAGATACGCAGTATTTT.

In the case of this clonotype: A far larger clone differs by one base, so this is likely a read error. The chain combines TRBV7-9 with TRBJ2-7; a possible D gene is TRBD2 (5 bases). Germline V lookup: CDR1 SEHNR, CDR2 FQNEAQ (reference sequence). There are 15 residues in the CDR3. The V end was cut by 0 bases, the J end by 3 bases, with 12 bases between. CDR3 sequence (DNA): TGTGCCAGCAGCTTAGCAGCGGTGAGGGTCTACGAGCAGTACTTC. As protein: CASSLAAVRVYEQYF.

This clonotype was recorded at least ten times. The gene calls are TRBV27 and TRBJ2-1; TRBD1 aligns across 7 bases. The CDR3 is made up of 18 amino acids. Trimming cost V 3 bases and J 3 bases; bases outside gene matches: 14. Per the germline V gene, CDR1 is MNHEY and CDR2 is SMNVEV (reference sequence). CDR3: CASSLIGGYPHYYNEQFF. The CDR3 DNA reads TGTGCCAGCAGTTTGATAGGGGGCTACCCCCACTACTACAATGAGCAGTTCTTC.

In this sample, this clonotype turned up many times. CDR3 amino acids: CSVRRQGSYEQYF. CDR3 nucleotides: TGCAGCGTTAGGCGACAGGGCTCCTACGAGCAGTACTTC. V usage is TRBV29-1 and J usage is TRBJ2-7, with 7 bases fitting TRBD1. The CDR3 contains 13 residues. Trimming at V came to 5 bases and at J to 0 bases, leaving 4 bases not matched to a gene. The V gene's germline CDR1 is SQVTM and CDR2 ANQGSEA.

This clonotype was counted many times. The CDR3 region is CASSEVTVYGYTF. The CDR3 nucleotides read TGTGCCAGCAGTGAAGTGACAGTCTATGGCTACACCTTC. The J gene is TRBJ1-2, the V gene TRBV2, with D tentatively TRBD1 (5 bases). V was cut by 1 base and J by 4 bases, with 7 bases left in between. Per the germline V gene, CDR1 is SNHLY and CDR2 is FYNNEI. The CDR3 spans 13 residues.

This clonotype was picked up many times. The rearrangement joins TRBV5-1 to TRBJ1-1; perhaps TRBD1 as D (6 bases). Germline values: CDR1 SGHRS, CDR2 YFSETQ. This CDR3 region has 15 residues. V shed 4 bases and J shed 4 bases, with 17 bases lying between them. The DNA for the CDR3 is TGCGCCAGCAGCATGGGACATCTGGGCGGCACTGAAGCTTTCTTT. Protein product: CASSMGHLGGTEAFF. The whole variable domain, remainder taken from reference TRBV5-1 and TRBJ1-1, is KAGVTQTPRYLIKTRGQQVTLSCSPISGHRSVSWYQQTPGQGLQFLFEYFSETQRNKGNFPGRFSGRQFSNSRSEMNVSTLELGDSALYLCASSMGHLGGTEAFFGQGTRLTVV.

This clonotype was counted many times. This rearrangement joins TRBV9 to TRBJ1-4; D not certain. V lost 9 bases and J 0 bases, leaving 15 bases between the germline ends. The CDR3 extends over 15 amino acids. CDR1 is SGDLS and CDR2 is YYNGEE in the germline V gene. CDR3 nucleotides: TGTGCCATCTTGAGGCGAGTTCCAACTAATGAAAAACTGTTTTTT. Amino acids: CAILRRVPTNEKLFF.

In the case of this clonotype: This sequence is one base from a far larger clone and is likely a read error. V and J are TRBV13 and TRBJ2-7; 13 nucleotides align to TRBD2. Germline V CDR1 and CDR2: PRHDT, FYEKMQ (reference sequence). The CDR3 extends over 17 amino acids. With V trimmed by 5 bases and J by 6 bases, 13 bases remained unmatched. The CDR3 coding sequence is TGTGCCAGCAGCGTAGATACTAGCGGGGGGGGATTCCCCGAGCAGTACTTC. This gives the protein CASSVDTSGGGFPEQYF.